One TCR beta chain is described in this entry. These data belong to a study of radiation and T cells in renal cell carcinoma. CDR1 and CDR2 from the germline V gene are WNHNN and SYGVQD (reference sequence). CDR3 length: 16 amino acids. The V end lost 3 bases, the J end lost 7 bases, and 19 bases lay between the germline ends. Clones were sequenced by immunoSEQ multiplex PCR, and TCRdb holds only the in-frame ones, with some missing. The table records about 73,000 clones, over 65% of them present only once. Noted time point: blood 4 weeks post-SBRT, at nephrectomy. Treatment specified: 15 Gy SBRT to primary tumor, nephrectomy 4 weeks later. Blood was sampled at baseline, 2 weeks and 4 weeks after SBRT.

This sequence originates from a woman aged 60 to 75 with renal cell carcinoma. This chain links TRBV10-1 with TRBJ2-4; D is perhaps TRBD1 (5 bases). Sample: blood, taken from a patient whose treatment included radiotherapy and nephrectomy. CDR3 residues: CASSDKSVGKGNIQYF. CDR3 DNA sequence: TGCGCCAGCAGTGATAAGAGTGTGGGGAAGGGGAACATTCAGTACTTC.